This is a list of T cell receptor beta chains from one sample in a study of blood T cell repertoires in COVID-19. Sequenced by immunoSEQ multiplex PCR; TCRdb stores in-frame clones only, minus some. The sample includes 150,000 to 200,000 clones, around nine tenths of them seen just once. The sample consisted of peripheral blood. These receptors originate from a middle-aged man with acute or convalescent COVID-19. CDR3s leave out the opening cysteine and the closing phenylalanine or tryptophan. The order of the fields is V gene, J gene, CDR3 protein.

>TRBV6-5|TRBJ1-3
ASRKQGTGNTIY
>TRBV27|TRBJ1-6
LGGDPRPNSPLH
>TRBV4-3|TRBJ1-1
ASSQAGGNPAAF
>TRBV9|TRBJ2-1
ASSAGPGQGLNEQF
>TRBV5-6|TRBJ1-4
ASSLTGTNEKLF
>TRBV5-1|TRBJ1-6
ASSLSQGINSPLH
>TRBV10-3|TRBJ2-5
AISDLGQVTLPETQY
>TRBV19|TRBJ2-2
ASSSRRTGELF
>TRBV7-6|TRBJ1-3
ASSLTGLGGNTIY
>TRBV28|TRBJ2-3
ASSGTWGDTQY
>TRBV7-2|TRBJ1-6
ASSLLGQGFGSPLH
>TRBV28|TRBJ1-2
ASSHTGRDYGYT
>TRBV5-6|TRBJ1-2
ASSRKRGRGYT
>TRBV4-2|TRBJ2-3
ASSHGTSGERTDTQY
>TRBV29-1|TRBJ2-1
SAFPGTGGNEQF
>TRBV7-8|TRBJ2-2
ASSLGTGVVGELF
>TRBV4-3|TRBJ1-2
ASSQVRDSRYGYT
>TRBV28|TRBJ1-1
ASSLSRGQGAGTEAF
>TRBV6-5|TRBJ2-2
ASRKYRGETGELF
>TRBV11-3|TRBJ2-1
ASSLGLAGNEQF
>TRBV5-1|TRBJ1-2
ASSLDGDSGYT
>TRBV28|TRBJ1-4
ASSLQGGQDEKLF
>TRBV5-6|TRBJ2-7
ASSSRGDYEQY
>TRBV11-3|TRBJ2-2
ASSLLGPPNTGELF
>TRBV4-1|TRBJ1-1
ASSAHRNTEAF
>TRBV6-2/TRBV6-3|TRBJ1-2
ASSLRLLEGYT
>TRBV3-1/TRBV3-2|TRBJ2-7
ASSQATGGGEQY
>TRBV5-4|TRBJ2-5
ASSPPQGFQETQY
>TRBV27|TRBJ2-7
ASSPSSGRAGYEQY
>TRBV7-9|TRBJ1-3
ASSLTVTGQIGNTIY
>TRBV5-4|TRBJ2-2
ASSLGLAGVDTGELF
>TRBV12-3/TRBV12-4|TRBJ2-7
ASSPRLIEQY
>TRBV7-9|TRBJ2-7
ASSSRLGTYEQY